This T cell receptor beta chain was recorded in a study of cytomegalovirus exposure and HLA in healthy donors. Study observations and caveats: Cytomegalovirus association was listed for 164 TCR beta chains.

Germline V gives CDR1 MDHEN, CDR2 SYDVKM. This CDR3 contains 15 residues. The V end was cut by 6 bases, the J end by 1 base, with 16 bases between. As to this clone: Its antigen is as yet unknown.

Researchers ran the PCR with 60 Vbeta and 13 Jbeta primers. The data were produced by immunoSEQ multiplex PCR, yet TCRdb's version contains in-frame clones alone and is incomplete. This sample has under 250,000 clones; roughly 80% occur once, and the top ten carry about 1.8%. The V call is TRBV28, the J call TRBJ2-7; a possible D gene is TRBD1 (6 bases). This sequence was found in a middle-aged man in good health and CMV-seronegative. What was sequenced was PBMCs. CDR3 DNA sequence: TGTGCCAGCAGCGCAGTAGCAGGGGATTCCTACGAGCAGTACTTC. Residues: CASSAVAGDSYEQYF.